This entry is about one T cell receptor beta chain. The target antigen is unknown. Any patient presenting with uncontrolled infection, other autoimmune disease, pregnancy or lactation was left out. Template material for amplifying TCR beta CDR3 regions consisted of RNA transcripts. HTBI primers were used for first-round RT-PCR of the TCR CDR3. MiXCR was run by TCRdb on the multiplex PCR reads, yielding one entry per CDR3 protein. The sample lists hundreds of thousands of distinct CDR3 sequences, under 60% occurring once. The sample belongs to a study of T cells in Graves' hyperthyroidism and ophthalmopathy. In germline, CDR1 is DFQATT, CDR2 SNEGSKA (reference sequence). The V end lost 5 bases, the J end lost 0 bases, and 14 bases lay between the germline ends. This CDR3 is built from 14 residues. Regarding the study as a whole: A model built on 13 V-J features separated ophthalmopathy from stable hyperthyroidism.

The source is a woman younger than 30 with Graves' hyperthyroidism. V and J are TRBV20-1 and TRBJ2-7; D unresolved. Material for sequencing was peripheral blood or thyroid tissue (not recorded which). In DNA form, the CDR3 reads TGCAGTGCTCTTCCTGGGGTTAGCTCCTACGAGCAGTACTTC. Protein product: CSALPGVSSYEQYF.